This passage covers 15 T cell receptor beta chains from one sample sequenced in a study of blood T cells in healthy people across ages. PCR was performed a second time for roughly 7 to 11 cycles using a sample-barcoded 5' primer and a J-beta primer mix. TCRdb processed the 5' RACE reads anew with MiXCR; each CDR3 protein has one entry. Altogether 800,000 to 950,000 distinct CDR3 sequences are present, under 35% being singletons, with the ten largest covering about 9.4%. These data were also filed under a second study, of T cells of mothers and their children.

The sequenced sample was blood. The source of these receptors is a woman in her forties in good health.

The chain joins TRBV12-3 or TRBV12-4 to TRBJ2-2, with D tentatively TRBD1 (5 bases). The length of the CDR3 is 15 residues. V lost 4 bases and J 0 bases, leaving 9 bases between the germline ends. CDR3 nucleotide sequence: TGTGCCAGCAGTTGGACAACTCCGAACACCGGGGAGCTGTTTTTT. Residues: CASSWTTPNTGELFF.

This clonotype has a handful of counts. The V call is TRBV5-6, the J call TRBJ2-5, with D possibly TRBD1 on 5 matching bases. The CDR3 has 14 residues. The germline CDR1 and CDR2 sequences are SGHDT and YYEEEE. The V end lost 4 bases, the J end lost 3 bases, and 13 bases lay between the germline ends. Written as DNA, the CDR3 is TGTGCCAGCAGCCCCCGGCCAGGGAAAGAGACCCAGTACTTC. It encodes CASSPRPGKETQYF.

The chain joins TRBV18 to TRBJ2-5; 7 bases map to TRBD1. V shed 4 bases, J shed 11 bases, and the junction held 10 bases outside the gene matches. The CDR3 is made up of 13 amino acids. Germline-derived CDR1 and CDR2 are KGHSH and LQKENI. The CDR3 protein is CASSLQGDHEQYF. Written as DNA, the CDR3 is TGTGCCAGCTCACTGCAGGGGGACCATGAGCAGTACTTC.

This clonotype was detected only a few times. The chain combines TRBV3-1 with TRBJ2-7; 9 positions match TRBD2. The CDR3 loop spans 16 amino acids. Per the germline V gene, CDR1 is LGHDT and CDR2 is YNNKEL (reference sequence). Trimming removed 3 bases from V and 2 bases from J; junction bases left unmatched: 8. The CDR3 region is CASSHPRAGGAYEQYF. DNA for the CDR3: TGTGCCAGCAGCCACCCTCGGGCGGGGGGGGCCTACGAGCAGTACTTC.

In its sample, this clonotype was seen once. The chain combines TRBV7-2 with TRBJ2-3; tentatively, D is TRBD2 (5 bases). Germline-derived CDR1 and CDR2 are SGHTA and FQGNSA. The V gene lost 4 bases and the J gene lost 2 bases, with 13 bases spanning the gap. The CDR3 length is 15 residues. The CDR3 bases are TGTGCCAGCAGCTCCAGCCGGACTTCCACAGATACGCAGTATTTT. This sequence encodes CASSSSRTSTDTQYF.

This rearrangement joins TRBV28 to TRBJ1-1; D unclear. Trimming stripped 4 bases from V and 11 bases from J, with 8 bases between. This CDR3 has 10 residues. Germline CDR1 and CDR2: MDHEN and SYDVKM. The CDR3 spells CASSSTKAFF. CDR3 bases: TGTGCCAGCAGTTCCACGAAGGCTTTCTTT.

This chain links TRBV12-3 or TRBV12-4 with TRBJ1-5; 8 nucleotides agree with TRBD1. There are 15 residues in the CDR3. J gave up 6 bases and V 5 bases, and 9 bases lay outside the gene matches. The CDR3 sequence is CASSRGRGQSQPQHF. The CDR3 coding sequence is TGTGCCAGCAGTAGGGGCAGGGGGCAAAGTCAGCCCCAGCATTTT.

This rearrangement joins TRBV12-3 or TRBV12-4 to TRBJ1-2; 9 positions match TRBD1. V gave up 5 bases and J gave up 6 bases; unmatched junction bases: 10. The CDR3 covers 15 residues. CDR3 coding DNA: TGTGCCAGCAGTCTAAAGTACAGGGGGCTAAATGGCTACACCTTC. This gives the protein CASSLKYRGLNGYTF.

Only a few counts were recorded for this clonotype. This chain joins TRBV20-1 and TRBJ2-3; D possibly corresponds to TRBD2 (5 bases). V lost 0 bases and J 2 bases, leaving 9 bases between the germline ends. Per the germline V gene, CDR1 is DFQATT and CDR2 is SNEGSKA (reference sequence). This CDR3 spans 14 amino acids. CDR3 amino acids: CSARDMRVTDTQYF. In nucleotides, the CDR3 is TGCAGTGCTAGAGATATGCGGGTCACAGATACGCAGTATTTT.

In the case of this clonotype: With a much larger clone just one base away, this may be a read error. The CDR3 protein is CASSLVSSNYNEQYF. The CDR3 DNA reads TGTGCTAGCAGCTTAGTGTCTAGCAATTACAATGAGCAGTACTTC. The rearrangement links TRBV7-7 to TRBJ2-5; possible D gene TRBD2, 5 bases. Germline CDR1 is SSHAT and CDR2 is FNYEAQ (reference sequence). The CDR3 spans 15 residues. The variable domain in full, with the rest retrieved from reference TRBV7-7 and TRBJ2-5, is GAGVSQSPRYKVTKRGQDVTLRCDPISSHATLYWYQQALGQGPEFLTYFNYEAQPDKSGLPSDRFSAERPEGSISTLTIQRTEQRDSAMYRCASSLVSSNYNEQYFGPGTRLLVL.

Worth noting for this clonotype: Mismatch with germline at one junction end may stem from a read error. This CDR3 reads CARSMGSYNEQFF. The CDR3 DNA sequence: TGTGCCAGGAGTATGGGGTCGTACAATGAGCAGTTCTTC. The chain joins TRBV19 to TRBJ2-1; no clear D gene. CDR3 length equals 13 residues. The germline CDR1 and CDR2 sequences are LNHDA and SQIVND (reference sequence).

This clonotype showed up just a few times. CDR3 loop: CATSDQLAGARNEQFF. Written as DNA, the CDR3 is TGTGCCACCAGTGATCAACTAGCGGGCGCCAGGAATGAGCAGTTCTTC. V usage is TRBV24-1 and J usage is TRBJ2-1; 9 positions agree with TRBD2. Unmatched junction bases numbered 9, after V lost 3 bases and J lost 7 bases. The CDR3 extends over 16 amino acids. Germline-derived CDR1 and CDR2 are KGHDR and SFDVKD.

The chain carries TRBV20-1 and TRBJ2-4, with 10 positions matching TRBD2. The CDR3 sequence is 17 residues long. Germline assignment: CDR1 DFQATT and CDR2 SNEGSKA (reference sequence). The J segment lost 5 bases and the V segment lost 1 base, leaving 11 bases of the junction unmatched. This chain's CDR3 is CSARVGGSGGAQNIQYF. CDR3 sequence (DNA): TGCAGTGCTAGAGTCGGTGGAAGCGGGGGGGCCCAAAACATTCAGTACTTC.

This clonotype turned up a few times. A read error may explain this, as a much larger clone is one base away. The chain employs TRBV6-5 and TRBJ2-1; 9 positions match TRBD1. The CDR3 spans 15 residues. Trimming at V came to 6 bases and at J to 2 bases, leaving 5 bases not matched to a gene. Germline CDR1 is MNHEY and CDR2 is SVGAGI. The CDR3 here is CASRTGTGTYNEQFF. In nucleotides, the CDR3 is TGTGCCAGCAGAACCGGGACAGGGACCTACAATGAGCAGTTCTTC.

Remarks on this clonotype: Possible read error: a much larger clone is one base away. J is TRBJ1-2 and V is TRBV20-1, with TRBD1 identical over 11 bases. Germline CDR1 DFQATT, CDR2 SNEGSKA (reference sequence). The CDR3 covers 12 residues. Written as DNA, the CDR3 is TGCGGTGCCGGACAGGGGGCCTATGGCTACACCTTC. Its translation is CGAGQGAYGYTF.